The T cell receptor beta chain under discussion was sequenced for a study of shared clonotypes between healthy human individuals (TCRdb year 2020). In the study overall: The cohort included a few men and a couple of women between 18 and 49 years of age. For each donor, CD4 naive and CD4 memory were each run on three plates, CD8 naive on two plates, and CD8 memory on one plate. Blood TCR repertoires of 5 or 6 healthy adults were deeply sequenced to estimate repertoire size and the extent of clonotype sharing between individuals. Libraries were prepared and TCR repertoires were sequenced by different laboratories using diverse techniques, in order to increase sequencing depth and limit assay-specific biases. Per donor, leukapheresis produced somewhere between about 0.94 and 9 billion PBMCs. Study-wide conclusions, independent of this receptor: Because the study included a small number of donors, the genetic and exposure-history diversity represented was limited. Higher generation probabilities were observed for clonotypes shared by all four sorted-subset donors than for non-shared clonotypes. Estimated clonotype richness was generally larger for naive than for memory subsets. Across a few donors, approximately 4.9% of naive CD4, approximately 4% of naive CD8, roughly 2.3% of memory CD4, and under 0.45% of memory CD8 clonotypes were shared. Incomplete sequencing was indicated by rarefaction of sorted-subset datasets, despite the large sequencing depth. Sampling was restricted to blood, and TCR repertoires in tissue are likely to differ from TCR repertoires in blood. Pairwise subsampling led to the expectation that sequencing depth would affect the degree of clonotype sharing among donors.

Using the deep immunoSEQ assay, TCR CDR3 regions were amplified from genomic DNA by multiplex PCR. Extracted genomic DNA from each cell subset was spread evenly across all wells of several immunoSEQ 96-well plates, with each plate serving as a replicate. For sorted subsets, 200 to 250 ng of genomic DNA, equivalent to 30,000 or so T cell genomes, went into each replicate PCR. Purified libraries were quantified with a Qubit 3.0 fluorometer, sized on a Bioanalyzer 2100, and re-quantified with the KAPA Library Quantification kit. A separate single-read 150-cycle Illumina NextSeq 550 flow cell was used to sequence each immunoSEQ 96-well plate. The original pipeline was this. Because the immunoSEQ output included only junctional sequences and no quality scores, the filtering could not be the same as the filtering used for full-length reads. Sequences were annotated with PyIR, a Python wrapper for IgBLAST v1.9, and V/J genes and CDR3 were assigned using IMGT germline references. Any read was removed if the V/J assignment was weak (E-value above 1e-6), the CDR3 was missing, or the read contained stop codons, out-of-frame junctions, or ambiguous translated residues. A V3J clonotype was defined by an identical inferred V gene, J gene, and CDR3 amino acid sequence. Percentage overlap between repertoires was calculated by dividing the number of shared unique clonotypes by the size of the smaller repertoire. Repertoire richness was assessed with RTK rarefaction, the Chao1 estimator, and Recon v2.1 estimates of unobserved clonotypes. For all TCRbeta clonotypes obtained by the gDNA method from four donors, generation probabilities were computed with OLGA. The source is immuneACCESS, and TCRdb retained only in-frame sequences with V and J called. Part of the clones is not carried over; for the studies checked, unresolved V genes explain less than half of this, and the remainder is unexplained. Clone size and the V and J calls come from that table; the DNA yielded D and trimming. This sample has some 690,000 clones in its table, and roughly 88% of those were observed once. The top ten hold about 33% of the sample.

The donors were healthy, HIV-negative adults who had no recently reported acute infections or vaccinations. Every donor was a Caucasian adult residing in Nashville, Tennessee, USA. CD8 memory samples were composed of magnetically selected CD45RO+ cells combined with CCR7-negative CD45RA+ effector memory (TemRA) cells. Blood was collected by leukapheresis, and PBMCs were isolated by Ficoll-Histopaque density gradient centrifugation and then cryopreserved in liquid nitrogen vapor phase. Analytical flow cytometry was used to check the purity and quantity of every magnetically sorted T cell population. From each sorted fraction, genomic DNA was isolated and quantified by UV absorbance on a Nanodrop 2000c. A word on this clone: Its antigen is not yet known. No base quality values were provided; no much bigger clone lies one nucleotide off.

This TCR came from a man aged 18 to 29 in good health. Some clones in this sample may be carry-over from other donors' samples. Sample: memory CD8+ T cells from PBMCs. This specimen's cell subset or site label, interpreted: CD45RO+ cells pooled with CCR7-negative TemRA cells.

The DNA sequence is TGTGCCAGCAGCCCCCCGCACTTATCAGAGACCCAGTACTTC. Its protein product is CASSPPHLSETQYF. The rearranged chain carries TRBV7-2 and TRBJ2-5; the D gene cannot be named for sure. The CDR3 starts with the cysteine, ends with the phenylalanine, and has 14 residues. Of the read, only the CDR3 DNA is kept; its 42 bases are in frame from base 1. Sequences SGHTA (CDR1) and FQGNSA (CDR2) are obtained from the germline V gene. The junction shows trimming of 5 bases on V and 4 bases on J, plus 14 bases between the germline ends.